This TCR beta chain was identified in a study of PD-L1 blockade in urothelial cancer. Study summary: Blood gave a median roughly 140,000 T cells.

The CDR3 contains 16 residues. CDR1 is GTSNPN, CDR2 SVGIG, per germline (reference sequence). The trim removed 4 bases at V and 7 bases at J, leaving 11 bases unmatched. Study-level findings and limits: Having blood TCR clonality under the median before treatment predicted better survival.

Sequenced by immunoSEQ multiplex PCR; TCRdb stores in-frame clones only, minus some. Here the sample spans some 110,000 clones, under 95% being singletons. Regarding time point: peripheral blood 6 weeks after treatment start. Turning to this clone: Its target is not known.

The rearrangement joins TRBV30 to TRBJ1-6, with TRBD1 matching over 9 bases. The material was PBMCs, obtained around atezolizumab (anti-PD-L1) treatment. This clonotype was obtained from a man between 60 and 75 years old with urothelial cancer. CDR3 sequence: CAWNLKSGQGNSPLHF. The DNA for the CDR3 is TGTGCCTGGAATTTAAAGTCAGGACAGGGGAATTCACCCCTCCACTTT.